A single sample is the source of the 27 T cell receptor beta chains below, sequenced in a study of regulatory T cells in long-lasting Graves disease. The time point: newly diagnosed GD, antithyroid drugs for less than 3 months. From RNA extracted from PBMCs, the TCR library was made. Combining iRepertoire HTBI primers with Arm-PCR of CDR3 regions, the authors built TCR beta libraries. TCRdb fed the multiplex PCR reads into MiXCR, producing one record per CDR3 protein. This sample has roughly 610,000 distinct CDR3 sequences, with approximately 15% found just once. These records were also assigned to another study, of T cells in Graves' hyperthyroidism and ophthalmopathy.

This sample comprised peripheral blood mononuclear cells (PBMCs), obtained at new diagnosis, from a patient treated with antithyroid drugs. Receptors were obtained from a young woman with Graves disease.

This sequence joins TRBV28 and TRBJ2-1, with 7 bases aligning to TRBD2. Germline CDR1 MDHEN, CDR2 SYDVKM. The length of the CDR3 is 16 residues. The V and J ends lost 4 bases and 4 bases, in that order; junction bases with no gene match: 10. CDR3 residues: CASSYSWGGGYNEQFF. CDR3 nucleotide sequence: TGTGCCAGCAGTTACTCGTGGGGGGGAGGTTACAATGAGCAGTTCTTC.

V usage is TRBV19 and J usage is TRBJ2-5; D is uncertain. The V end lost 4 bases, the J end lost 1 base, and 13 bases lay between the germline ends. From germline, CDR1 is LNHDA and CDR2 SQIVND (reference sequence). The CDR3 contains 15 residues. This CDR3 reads CASSTGYPIQETQYF. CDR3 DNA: TGTGCCAGTAGTACTGGATACCCCATCCAAGAGACCCAGTACTTC.

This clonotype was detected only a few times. CDR3 in DNA: TGTGCCAGCAGGCATGGTGGACAGGGAGATGGCAATCAGCCCCAGCATTTT. The encoded protein is CASRHGGQGDGNQPQHF. V gene TRBV5-5 combines with J gene TRBJ1-5; TRBD1 matches 8 bases. Unmatched junction bases numbered 12, after V lost 5 bases and J lost 2 bases. Germline V gene data show CDR1 as SGHKS and CDR2 as YYEKEE (reference sequence). This CDR3 region has 17 residues.

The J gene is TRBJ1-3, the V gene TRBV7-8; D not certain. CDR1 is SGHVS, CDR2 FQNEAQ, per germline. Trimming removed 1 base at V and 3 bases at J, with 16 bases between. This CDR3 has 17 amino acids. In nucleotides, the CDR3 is TGTGCCAGCAGCTTAGGGAGCCGGGAATCTGGTGGAAACACCATATATTTT. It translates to CASSLGSRESGGNTIYF.

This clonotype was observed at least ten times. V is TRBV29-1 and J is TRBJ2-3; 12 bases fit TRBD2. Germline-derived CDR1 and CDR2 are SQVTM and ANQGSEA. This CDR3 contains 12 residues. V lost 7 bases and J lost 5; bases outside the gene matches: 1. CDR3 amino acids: CSATSGRDTQYF. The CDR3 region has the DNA TGCAGCGCGACTAGCGGGAGAGATACGCAGTATTTT.

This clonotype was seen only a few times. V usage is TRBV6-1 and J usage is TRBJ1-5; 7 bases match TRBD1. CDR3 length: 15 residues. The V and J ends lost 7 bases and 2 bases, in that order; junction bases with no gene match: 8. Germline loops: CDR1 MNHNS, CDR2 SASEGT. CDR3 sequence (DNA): TGTGCCAGCAATCTACAGGGGAGGGGCAATCAGCCCCAGCATTTT. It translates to CASNLQGRGNQPQHF.

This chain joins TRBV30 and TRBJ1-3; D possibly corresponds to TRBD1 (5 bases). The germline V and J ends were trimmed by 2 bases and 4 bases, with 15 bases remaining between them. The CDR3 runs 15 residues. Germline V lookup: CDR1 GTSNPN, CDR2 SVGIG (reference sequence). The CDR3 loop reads CAWSPTGAGGNTIYF. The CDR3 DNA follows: TGTGCCTGGAGTCCAACTGGGGCAGGGGGAAACACCATATATTTT.

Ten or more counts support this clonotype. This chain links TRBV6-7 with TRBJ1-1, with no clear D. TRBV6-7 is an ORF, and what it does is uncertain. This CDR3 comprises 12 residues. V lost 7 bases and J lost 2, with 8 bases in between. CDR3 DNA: TGTGCCAGCATTACAAGTAACACTGAAGCTTTCTTT. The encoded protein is CASITSNTEAFF.

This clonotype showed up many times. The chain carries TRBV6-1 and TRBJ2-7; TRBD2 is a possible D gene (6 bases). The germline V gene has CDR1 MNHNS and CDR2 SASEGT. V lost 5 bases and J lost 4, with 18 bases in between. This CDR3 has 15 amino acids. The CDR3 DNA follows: TGTGCCAGCAGTAGAGCGGACCAAGGAGGGTACGAGCAGTACTTC. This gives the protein CASSRADQGGYEQYF.

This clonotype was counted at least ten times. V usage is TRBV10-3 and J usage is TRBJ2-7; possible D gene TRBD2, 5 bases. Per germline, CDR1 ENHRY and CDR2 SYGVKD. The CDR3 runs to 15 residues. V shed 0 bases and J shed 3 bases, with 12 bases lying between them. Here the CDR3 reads CAISESDSGGYEQYF. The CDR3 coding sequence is TGTGCCATCAGTGAGTCGGACTCGGGCGGCTACGAGCAGTACTTC.

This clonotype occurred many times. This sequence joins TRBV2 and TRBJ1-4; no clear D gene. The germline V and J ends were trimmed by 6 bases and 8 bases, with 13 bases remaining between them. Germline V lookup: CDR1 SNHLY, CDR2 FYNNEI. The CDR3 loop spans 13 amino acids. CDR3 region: CASSVGVREKLFF. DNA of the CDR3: TGTGCCAGCAGCGTTGGGGTACGAGAAAAACTGTTTTTT.

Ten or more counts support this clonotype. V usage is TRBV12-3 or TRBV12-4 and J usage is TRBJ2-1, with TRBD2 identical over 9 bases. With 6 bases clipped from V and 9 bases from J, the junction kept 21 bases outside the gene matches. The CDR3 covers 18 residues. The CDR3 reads CASSYRNKASGAEGEQFF. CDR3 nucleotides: TGTGCCAGCAGCTACAGGAATAAGGCTAGCGGGGCCGAGGGTGAGCAGTTCTTC.

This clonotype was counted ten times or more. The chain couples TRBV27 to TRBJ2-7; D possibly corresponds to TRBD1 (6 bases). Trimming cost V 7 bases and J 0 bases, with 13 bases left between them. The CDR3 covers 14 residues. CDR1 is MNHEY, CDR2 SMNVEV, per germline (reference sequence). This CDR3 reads CASTSQGRSYEQYF. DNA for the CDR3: TGTGCCAGCACCTCACAGGGACGCTCCTACGAGCAGTACTTC.

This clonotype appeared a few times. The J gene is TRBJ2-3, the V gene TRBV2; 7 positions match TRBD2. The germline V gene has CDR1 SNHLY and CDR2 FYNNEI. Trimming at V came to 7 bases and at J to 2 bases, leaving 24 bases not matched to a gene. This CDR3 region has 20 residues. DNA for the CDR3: TGTGCCAGCAAGGCCGAAGGGCGGGGGACCCCGGGCCACACCACAGATACGCAGTATTTT. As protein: CASKAEGRGTPGHTTDTQYF.

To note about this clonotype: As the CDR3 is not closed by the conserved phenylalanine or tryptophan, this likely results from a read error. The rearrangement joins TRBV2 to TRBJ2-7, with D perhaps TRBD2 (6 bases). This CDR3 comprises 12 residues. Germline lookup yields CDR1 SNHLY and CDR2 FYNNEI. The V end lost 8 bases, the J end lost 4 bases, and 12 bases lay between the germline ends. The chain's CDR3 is CASAERGYEQYL. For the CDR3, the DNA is TGTGCCAGCGCCGAACGGGGGTACGAGCAGTACCTC.

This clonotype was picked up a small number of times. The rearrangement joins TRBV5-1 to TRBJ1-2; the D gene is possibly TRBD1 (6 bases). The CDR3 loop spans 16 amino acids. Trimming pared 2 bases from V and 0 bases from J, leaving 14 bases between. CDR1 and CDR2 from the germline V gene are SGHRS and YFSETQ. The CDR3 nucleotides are TGCGCCAGCAGCTTTAATCCAGGGGCCGCTAACTATGGCTACACCTTC. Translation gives CASSFNPGAANYGYTF.

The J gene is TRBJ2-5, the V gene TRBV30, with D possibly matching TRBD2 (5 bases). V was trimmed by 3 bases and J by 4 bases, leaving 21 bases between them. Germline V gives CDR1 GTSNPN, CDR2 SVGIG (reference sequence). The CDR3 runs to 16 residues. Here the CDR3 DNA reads TGTGCCTGGAGGAAACAACGGGGAGTCGGTGGAGAGACCCAGTACTTC. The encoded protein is CAWRKQRGVGGETQYF.

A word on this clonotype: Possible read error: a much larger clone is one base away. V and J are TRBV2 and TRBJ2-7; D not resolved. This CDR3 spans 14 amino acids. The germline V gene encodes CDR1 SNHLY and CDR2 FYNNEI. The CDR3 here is CASSEAGQTYDQYF. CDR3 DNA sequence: TGTGCCAGCAGTGAAGCTGGCCAAACCTACGATCAGTACTTC.

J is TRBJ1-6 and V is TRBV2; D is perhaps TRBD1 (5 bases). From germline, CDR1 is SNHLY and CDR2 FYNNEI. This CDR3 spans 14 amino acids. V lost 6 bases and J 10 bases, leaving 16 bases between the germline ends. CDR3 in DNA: TGTGCCAGCAGGGGGGGACGGAGCGAGTCACCCCTCCACTTT. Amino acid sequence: CASRGGRSESPLHF.

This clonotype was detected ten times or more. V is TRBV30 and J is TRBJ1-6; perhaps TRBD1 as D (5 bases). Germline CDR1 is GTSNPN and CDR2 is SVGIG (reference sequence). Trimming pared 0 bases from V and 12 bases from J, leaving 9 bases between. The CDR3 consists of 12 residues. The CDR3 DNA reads TGTGCCTGGAGTGTACCGGGGGGACCCCTCCACTTT. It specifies CAWSVPGGPLHF.

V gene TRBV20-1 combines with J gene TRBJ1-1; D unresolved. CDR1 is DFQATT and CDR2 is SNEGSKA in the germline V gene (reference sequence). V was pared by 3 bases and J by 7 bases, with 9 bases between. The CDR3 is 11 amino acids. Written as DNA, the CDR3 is TGCAGTGCTAGGTTAGCTTATGAAGCTTTCTTT. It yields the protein CSARLAYEAFF.

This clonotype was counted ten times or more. DNA for the CDR3: TGCAGCGCTTTCAAGGCGTCGGTGAACACTGAAGCTTTCTTT. It specifies CSAFKASVNTEAFF. The V call is TRBV29-1, the J call TRBJ1-1; no clear D. CDR1 and CDR2 (germline): SQVTM, ANQGSEA. Trimming removed 7 bases from V and 0 bases from J, with 15 bases in between. The CDR3 is made up of 14 amino acids.

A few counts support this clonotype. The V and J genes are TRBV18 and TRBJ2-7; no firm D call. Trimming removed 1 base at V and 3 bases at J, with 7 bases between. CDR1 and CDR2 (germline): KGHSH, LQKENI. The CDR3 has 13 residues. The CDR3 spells CASSPRGGYEQYF. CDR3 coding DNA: TGTGCCAGCTCACCACGGGGTGGCTACGAGCAGTACTTC.

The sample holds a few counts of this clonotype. The CDR3 nucleotides are TGTGCCAGCAGCTTAGGCGGGACAGTAAATTCACCCCTCCACTTT. Its protein is CASSLGGTVNSPLHF. The rearrangement links TRBV7-2 to TRBJ1-6; 7 bases map to TRBD1. V shed 1 base, J shed 7 bases, and the junction held 4 bases outside the gene matches. Germline CDR1 and CDR2: SGHTA and FQGNSA. CDR3 length: 15 amino acids.

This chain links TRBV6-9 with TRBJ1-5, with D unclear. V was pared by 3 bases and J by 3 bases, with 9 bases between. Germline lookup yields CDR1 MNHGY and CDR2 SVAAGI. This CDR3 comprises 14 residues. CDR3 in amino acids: CASSYGEDNQPQHF. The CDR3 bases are TGTGCCAGCAGTTACGGGGAGGACAATCAGCCCCAGCATTTT.

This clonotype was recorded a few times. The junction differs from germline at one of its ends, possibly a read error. The CDR3 is CASSKARVTYEQYF. In DNA, the CDR3 is TGTGCCAGCAGTAAAGCGAGGGTTACCTACGAGCAGTACTTC. The V gene is TRBV6-1, the J gene TRBJ2-7; the D gene is possibly TRBD2 (5 bases). The length of the CDR3 is 14 residues. Per the germline V gene, CDR1 is MNHNS and CDR2 is SASEGT.

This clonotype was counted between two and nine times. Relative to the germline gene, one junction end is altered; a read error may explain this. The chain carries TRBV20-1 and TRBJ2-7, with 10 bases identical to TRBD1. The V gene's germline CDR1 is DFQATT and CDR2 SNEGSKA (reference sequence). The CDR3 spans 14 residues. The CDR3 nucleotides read TGCAGTGCTGGAGACAGGGGGCTAATCTACGAGCAGTACTTC. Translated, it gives CSAGDRGLIYEQYF.